The 8 T cell receptor beta chains given below trace back to one sample, sequenced in a study of T cells in Graves' hyperthyroidism and ophthalmopathy. Using RNA transcripts as the source, TCR beta CDR3 regions were amplified. The HTBI primer set drove a first-round RT-PCR of the TCR CDR3. TCRdb ran MiXCR on the multiplex PCR reads and lists one entry per CDR3 protein. The sample has about 690,000 distinct CDR3 sequences, 15% to 20% seen once. The sample taken for sequencing was blood. The receptors were gathered from a man in his fifties or sixties with Graves' hyperthyroidism.

CDR3 sequence: CASKRESGNEQFF. In nucleotides, the CDR3 is TGTGCCAGCAAGCGGGAGTCGGGCAATGAGCAGTTCTTC. The genes are TRBV27 and TRBJ2-1; 8 bases are a match to TRBD2. This CDR3 is built from 13 residues. Germline V gene data show CDR1 as MNHEY and CDR2 as SMNVEV (reference sequence). Germline trimming cut 7 bases from V and 6 bases from J; bases unmatched to any gene: 5.

This clonotype was picked up many times. This rearrangement joins TRBV6-2 or TRBV6-3 to TRBJ1-1; D is ambiguous. CDR1 and CDR2 (germline): MNHEY, SVGEGT. V dropped 8 bases and J dropped 1 base, with 14 bases sitting between them. The CDR3 length is 14 residues. Written as DNA, the CDR3 is TGTGCCAGCGCCTTTAGGTTGGGGAACACTGAAGCTTTCTTT. Translating it yields CASAFRLGNTEAFF.

This clonotype was counted ten times or more. The chain combines TRBV7-3 with TRBJ2-3, with D possibly matching TRBD1 (6 bases). The CDR3 extends over 16 amino acids. Deletions cut 3 bases from V and 6 bases from J, with 19 bases between. Germline CDR1 and CDR2: SGHTA and FQGTGA. DNA for the CDR3: TGTGCCAGCAGCTTCACCTGGGACATGGGGTCGGATACGCAGTATTTT. Protein product: CASSFTWDMGSDTQYF.

This clonotype was counted once. The V and J genes are TRBV30 and TRBJ2-3; 8 bases align to TRBD2. Losses at the gene ends were 5 bases for V and 0 bases for J; bases not matched to a gene: 13. This CDR3 has 17 amino acids. The germline CDR1 and CDR2 sequences are GTSNPN and SVGIG (reference sequence). CDR3 nucleotides: TGTGCCTGGGGCGGCGGGGGACTAGATGTTAGCACAGATACGCAGTATTTT. It specifies CAWGGGGLDVSTDTQYF.

This clonotype was counted between two and nine times. This chain joins TRBV5-1 and TRBJ1-2; D is perhaps TRBD1 (5 bases). The CDR3 totals 14 residues. The V gene lost 5 bases and the J gene lost 4 bases, with 15 bases spanning the gap. The V gene's germline CDR1 is SGHRS and CDR2 YFSETQ. The DNA for the CDR3 is TGCGCCAGCAGTTCCGGGGGGGAACCCTATGGCTACACCTTC. Protein: CASSSGGEPYGYTF.

V usage is TRBV11-2 and J usage is TRBJ2-3; 9 nucleotides align to TRBD2. CDR1 and CDR2 from the germline V gene are SGHAT and FQNNGV. The CDR3 has 17 residues. Losses at the gene ends were 6 bases for V and 0 bases for J; bases not matched to a gene: 10. CDR3 residues: CASSWGSGRPSTDTQYF. The DNA for the CDR3 is TGTGCCAGCAGTTGGGGGAGCGGGAGGCCTAGCACAGATACGCAGTATTTT.

This clonotype was counted only a few times. The rearrangement links TRBV30 to TRBJ1-6; D possibly corresponds to TRBD1 (5 bases). Trimming stripped 0 bases from V and 9 bases from J, with 12 bases between. This CDR3 has 14 residues. Germline loops: CDR1 GTSNPN, CDR2 SVGIG (reference sequence). CDR3 amino acids: CAWSVVEGISPLHF. The CDR3 region has the DNA TGTGCCTGGAGTGTAGTGGAGGGGATTTCACCCCTCCACTTT. Variable domain in full (rest from reference TRBV30 and TRBJ1-6): SQTIHQWPATLVQPVGSPLSLECTVEGTSNPNLYWYRQAAGRGLQLLFYSVGIGQISSEVPQNLSASRPQDRQFILSSKKLLLSDSGFYLCAWSVVEGISPLHFGNGTRLTVT.

This clonotype occurred a few times. This chain joins TRBV7-2 and TRBJ1-5; TRBD1 aligns across 7 bases. The V gene's germline CDR1 is SGHTA and CDR2 FQGNSA. The CDR3 is 15 residues long. After removal of 4 bases from V and 6 bases from J, the junction contained 9 bases not matched to a gene. CDR3 sequence: CASSSYTTGPQPQHF. The CDR3 DNA follows: TGTGCCAGCAGCTCCTACACGACAGGGCCTCAGCCCCAGCATTTT. The entire variable domain, with the rest obtained from reference TRBV7-2 and TRBJ1-5, is as follows: GAGVSQSPSNKVTEKGKDVELRCDPISGHTALYWYRQSLGQGLEFLIYFQGNSAPDKSGLPSDRFSAERTGGSVSTLTIQRTQQEDSAVYLCASSSYTTGPQPQHFGDGTRLSIL.